A selection of T cell receptor beta chains follows, all from one sample in a study of graft-versus-host responses after intestinal transplantation. Only in-frame clones appear in the TCRdb table, and some are missing; sequencing was by immunoSEQ multiplex PCR. The sample consists of 85,000 to 100,000 clones, about nine tenths of them appearing once. The antigens these receptors bind are not known. Sequenced here: unstimulated CD8+ T cells sorted from spleen or lymph node cells, sampled before transplant. All receptors come from a human donor who was the organ donor for an intestinal transplant. The CDR3 runs from the conserved cysteine through the conserved F or W. Fields, in order: clone size, V gene, D gene, J gene, CDR3 protein. The D gene is left open where the match is weak. Clone size, where shown, is once, few, many, or a class for clones that have expanded.

NA,TRBV4-1,NA,TRBJ2-7,CASSQDMGGTNEQYF
NA,TRBV19,NA,TRBJ2-5,CASSVGSRSETQYF
NA,TRBV27,NA,TRBJ2-3,CASSGLPVPSTDTQYF
NA,TRBV7-9,TRBD1,TRBJ2-2,CASSSTGLEAGELFF
NA,TRBV5-5,NA,TRBJ2-5,CASSLEGWFRETQYF
NA,TRBV7-9,TRBD1,TRBJ1-2,CASSYRGQGEYGYTF
few,TRBV5-6,NA,TRBJ1-6,CASNLQGGNSPLHF
NA,TRBV6-5,NA,TRBJ1-2,CASSPSYSGGNGYTF
NA,TRBV5-6,NA,TRBJ1-5,CASSLSQAPNQPQHF
NA,TRBV12-5,NA,TRBJ1-3,CASLVSGETTIYF
NA,TRBV28,NA,TRBJ2-5,CASAEQDLETQYF
NA,TRBV28,TRBD1,TRBJ1-2,CASSPMTGGKYGYTF
NA,TRBV13,NA,TRBJ1-6,CASRTGQSQSPLHF
NA,TRBV5-5,NA,TRBJ1-1,CASSFFLDTEAFF
NA,TRBV6-6,NA,TRBJ2-1,CASSYSGSGPWQFF
NA,TRBV5-6,NA,TRBJ2-1,CASSYSSYNEQFF
NA,TRBV5-6,TRBD2,TRBJ2-1,CASSGGTSGLYNEQFF
NA,TRBV28,TRBD1,TRBJ1-1,CASSERTGADTEAFF
NA,TRBV7-9,NA,TRBJ1-6,CASSGRTVLGSPLHF
NA,TRBV13,NA,TRBJ2-7,CASSSTGYEQYF
NA,TRBV27,TRBD1,TRBJ1-5,CASSGQGAPMDQPQHF
NA,TRBV11-2,NA,TRBJ2-7,CASSTSVGDKFNEQYF
NA,TRBV10-2,TRBD2,TRBJ2-1,CASSALAGGHEQFF
NA,TRBV6-5,TRBD1,TRBJ1-1,CASQGALDTEAFF
NA,TRBV28,NA,TRBJ2-7,CASSLKSGPEGYEQYF
NA,TRBV28,TRBD2,TRBJ2-1,CASSLPLAAGFNEQFF
NA,TRBV4-1,TRBD1,TRBJ1-2,CASTPIGQGANYGYTF
NA,TRBV6-1,NA,TRBJ1-4,CASGETAATNEKLFF
NA,TRBV7-9,NA,TRBJ2-3,CASSSQPGDWYPTDTQYF
NA,TRBV4-2,TRBD2,TRBJ2-1,CASSRTSGTYNEQFF
NA,TRBV5-6,TRBD1,TRBJ1-1,CASSLGPGQLNTEAFF
NA,TRBV27,TRBD2,TRBJ2-1,CASSFSGSVNEQFF
NA,TRBV27,NA,TRBJ1-2,CASSLNGRKYGYTF
NA,TRBV11-2,TRBD1,TRBJ1-2,CASSLVGGTGGAKDGYTF
NA,TRBV4-1,TRBD2,TRBJ2-5,CASSQEGQREGQETQYF
NA,TRBV5-1,TRBD1,TRBJ2-7,CASSLTGFGNEQYF
few,TRBV10-1,TRBD1,TRBJ2-7,CASSGTGNYEQYF
NA,TRBV27,TRBD2,TRBJ2-1,CASSLLPGDLSGRGPNEQFF
NA,TRBV19,NA,TRBJ2-1,CASSIMWSSYNEQFF
NA,TRBV28,TRBD2,TRBJ2-3,CASSFPTSGSRTDTQYF
NA,TRBV9,TRBD1,TRBJ1-3,CASSITGTGDGNTIYF
NA,TRBV30,NA,TRBJ1-2,CAWAPPRATNYGYTF
once,TRBV19,NA,TRBJ1-2,CASSIGLTPNYGYTF
NA,TRBV19,TRBD1,TRBJ1-2,CASSIGGQAGYTF
once,TRBV13,NA,TRBJ2-7,CASSLGGDEQYF
NA,TRBV30,TRBD2,TRBJ2-1,CAWNLAGGLNEQFF
NA,TRBV7-9,TRBD1,TRBJ2-7,CASTGDRGDYEQYF
NA,TRBV15,NA,TRBJ2-6,CATSRAIQDSYSGANVLTF
NA,TRBV6-1,TRBD2,TRBJ2-3,CASSEVASGPTDTQYF
NA,TRBV4-1,TRBD2,TRBJ2-3,CASSLIIAGSTDTQYF
NA,TRBV6-5,TRBD1,TRBJ1-2,CASSGTGVHNYGYTF
NA,TRBV6-1,TRBD2,TRBJ2-7,CASSDGLAGIYEQYF
NA,TRBV30,NA,TRBJ2-3,CAWSETVNTQYF
NA,TRBV10-2,NA,TRBJ2-1,CASSEPRTLVALGGLYNEQFF
NA,TRBV4-1,NA,TRBJ2-6,CASSHPGIPRAPGANVLTF
few,TRBV10-3,NA,TRBJ2-7,CAISDQSFHLLRKEQYF
NA,TRBV2,TRBD1,TRBJ2-6,CASSPGQPYSGANVLTF
NA,TRBV27,TRBD2,TRBJ2-1,CASSRAGGPGEQFF
NA,TRBV6-5,TRBD1,TRBJ2-2,CASSYWDRVNTGELFF
NA,TRBV7-9,NA,TRBJ2-1,CASSSYRELDYNEQFF